In this sample, the clone carrying this T cell receptor (beta chain) turned up once. The antigen remains unidentified. This record comes from a study of OX40 agonist ivuxolimab in advanced cancers. The overall study: The patients received ivuxolimab by intravenous route every 2 weeks at 0.01 to 10 mg/kg. Study-level results: Clones of CD4+ and CD8+ blood T cells grew by week 6 at doses of 0.1 to 3.0 mg/kg. The antigens recognized by the expanded peripheral T cells, that is their antigen specificity, were not determined.

This table comes from immunoSEQ multiplex PCR, and its TCRdb copy is limited to in-frame clones, with some not included. The profile shows 65,000 to 90,000 clones, approximately 90% of them singletons. This CDR3 comprises 13 residues. V was pared by 4 bases and J by 0 bases, with 6 bases between. Per germline, CDR1 SGDLS and CDR2 YYNGEE. Sequencing was performed on CD4+ or CD8+ T cells sorted from blood, taken in a trial of the OX40 agonist ivuxolimab. This sequence originates from an adult with an advanced solid tumor such as melanoma, head and neck, liver or kidney cancer. J is TRBJ2-3 and V is TRBV9; the D is unclear. The CDR3 region is CASSSGSTDTQYF. CDR3 DNA: TGTGCCAGCAGCTCCGGGAGCACAGATACGCAGTATTTT.